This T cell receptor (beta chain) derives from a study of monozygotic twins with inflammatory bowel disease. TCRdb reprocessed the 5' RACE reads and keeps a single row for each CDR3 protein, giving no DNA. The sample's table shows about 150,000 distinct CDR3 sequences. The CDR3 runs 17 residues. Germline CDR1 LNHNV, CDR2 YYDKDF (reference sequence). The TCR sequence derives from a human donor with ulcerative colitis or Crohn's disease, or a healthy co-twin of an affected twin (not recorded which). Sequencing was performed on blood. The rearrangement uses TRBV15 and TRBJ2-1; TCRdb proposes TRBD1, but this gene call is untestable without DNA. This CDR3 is CATSRDIPGRNYNEQFF.